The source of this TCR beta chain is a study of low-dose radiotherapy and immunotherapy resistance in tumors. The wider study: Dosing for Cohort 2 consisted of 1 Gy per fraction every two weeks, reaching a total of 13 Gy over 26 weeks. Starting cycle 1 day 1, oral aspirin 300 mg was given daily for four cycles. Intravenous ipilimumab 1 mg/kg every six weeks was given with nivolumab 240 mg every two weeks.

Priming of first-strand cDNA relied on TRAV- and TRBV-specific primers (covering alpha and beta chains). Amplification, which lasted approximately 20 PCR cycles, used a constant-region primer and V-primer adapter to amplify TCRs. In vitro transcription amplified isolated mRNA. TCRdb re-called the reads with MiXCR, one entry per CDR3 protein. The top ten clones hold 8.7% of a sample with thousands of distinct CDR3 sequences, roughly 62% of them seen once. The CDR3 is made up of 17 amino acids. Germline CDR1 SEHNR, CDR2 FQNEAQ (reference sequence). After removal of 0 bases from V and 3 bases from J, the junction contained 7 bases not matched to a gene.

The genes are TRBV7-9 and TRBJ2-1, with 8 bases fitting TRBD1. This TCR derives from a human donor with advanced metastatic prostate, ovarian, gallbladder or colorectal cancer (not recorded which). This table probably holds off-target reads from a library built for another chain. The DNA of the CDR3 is TGTGCCAGCAGCTTAGCATTCGGGGGACAGGACTACAATGAGCAGTTCTTC. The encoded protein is CASSLAFGGQDYNEQFF. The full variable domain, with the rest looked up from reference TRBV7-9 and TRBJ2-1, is DTGVSQNPRHKITKRGQNVTFRCDPISEHNRLYWYRQTLGQGPEFLTYFQNEAQLEKSRLLSDRFSAERPKGSFSTLEIQRTEQGDSAMYLCASSLAFGGQDYNEQFFGPGTRLTVL.